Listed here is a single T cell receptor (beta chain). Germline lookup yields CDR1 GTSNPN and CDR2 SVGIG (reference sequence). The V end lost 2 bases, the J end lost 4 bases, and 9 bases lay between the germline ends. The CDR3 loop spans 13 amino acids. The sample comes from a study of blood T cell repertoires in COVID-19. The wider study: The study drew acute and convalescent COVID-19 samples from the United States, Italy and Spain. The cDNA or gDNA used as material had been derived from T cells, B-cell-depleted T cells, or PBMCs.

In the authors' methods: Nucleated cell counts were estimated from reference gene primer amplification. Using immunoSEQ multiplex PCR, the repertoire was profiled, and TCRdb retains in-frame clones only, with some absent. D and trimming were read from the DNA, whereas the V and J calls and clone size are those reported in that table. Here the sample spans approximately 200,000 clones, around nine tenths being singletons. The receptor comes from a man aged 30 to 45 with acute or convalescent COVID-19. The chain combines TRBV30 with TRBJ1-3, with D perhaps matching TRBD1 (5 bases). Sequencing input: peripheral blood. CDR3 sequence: CAWSPGFGNTIYF. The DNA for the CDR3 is TGTGCCTGGAGTCCAGGGTTCGGAAACACCATATATTTT.